This T cell receptor (beta chain) was observed in a study of CD4+ T cells in melanoma. Profiling relied on immunoSEQ multiplex PCR, and the TCRdb table lists in-frame clones only, not all of them. The sample yields around 100,000 clones, roughly 90% seen once. The CDR3 has 13 amino acids. With 0 bases removed from V and 6 bases from J, the gap between germline ends came to 8 bases. The V gene's germline CDR1 is LNHNV and CDR2 YYDKDF (reference sequence). Turning to this clone: Its antigen is still unknown.

Whole-study findings and limits: A reported correlation linked neoantigen-specific CD4+ T cells to CD8+, macrophage and B cell function. Diverse differentiation states were reported for melanoma neoantigen-specific CD4+ T cells.

The chain joins TRBV15 to TRBJ1-2, with D hard to call. This clonotype was obtained from a human donor with melanoma. Sequences were obtained from peripheral blood. The CDR3 loop is CATSRDLADGYTF. CDR3 DNA sequence: TGTGCCACCAGCAGAGATCTTGCGGATGGCTACACCTTC.